This TCR beta chain was recorded in a study of Tregs in tolerant kidney transplant recipients. With regard to this clone: The antigen is undetermined.

General study points: Biological reproducibility was not directly addressed, but technical replication error appeared minimal.

Only in-frame clones appear in the TCRdb table, and some are missing; sequencing was by immunoSEQ multiplex PCR. The data show some 240,000 clones, approximately 83% seen once. Trimming stripped 1 base from V and 10 bases from J, with 18 bases between. The CDR3 is 15 amino acids. Germline V gene sequence: CDR1 SGHKS, CDR2 YYEKEE (reference sequence). Unstimulated Tregs (CD4+CD25+CD127-) and CD4+CD25- non-Tregs were sorted from PBMCs. The sequencing sample was made of CD4+ T cells from blood. This receptor was taken from a human donor in good health. The rearrangement links TRBV5-5 to TRBJ2-1; a possible D gene is TRBD1 (6 bases). The CDR3: CASSLRQVALWEQFF. CDR3 DNA: TGTGCCAGCAGCTTGCGACAGGTAGCGTTGTGGGAGCAGTTCTTC.